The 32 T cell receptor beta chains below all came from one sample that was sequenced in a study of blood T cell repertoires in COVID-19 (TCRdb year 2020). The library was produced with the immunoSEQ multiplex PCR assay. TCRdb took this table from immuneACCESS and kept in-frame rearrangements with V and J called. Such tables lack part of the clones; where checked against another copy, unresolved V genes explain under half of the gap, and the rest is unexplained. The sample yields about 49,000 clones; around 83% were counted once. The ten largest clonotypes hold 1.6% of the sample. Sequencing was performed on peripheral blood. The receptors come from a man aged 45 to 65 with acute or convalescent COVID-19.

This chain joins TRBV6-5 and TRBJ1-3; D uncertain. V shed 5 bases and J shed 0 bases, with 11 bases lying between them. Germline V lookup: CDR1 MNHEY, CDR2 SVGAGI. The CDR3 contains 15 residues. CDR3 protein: CASSRKLVSGNTIYF. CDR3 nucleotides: TGTGCCAGCAGTCGCAAACTCGTCTCTGGAAACACCATATATTTT.

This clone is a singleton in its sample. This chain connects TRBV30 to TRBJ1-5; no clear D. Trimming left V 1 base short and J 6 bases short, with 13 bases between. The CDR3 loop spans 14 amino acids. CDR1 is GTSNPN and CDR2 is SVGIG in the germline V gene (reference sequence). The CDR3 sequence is CAWSAGGWSQPQHF. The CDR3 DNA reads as TGTGCCTGGAGTGCGGGCGGGTGGTCTCAGCCCCAGCATTTT.

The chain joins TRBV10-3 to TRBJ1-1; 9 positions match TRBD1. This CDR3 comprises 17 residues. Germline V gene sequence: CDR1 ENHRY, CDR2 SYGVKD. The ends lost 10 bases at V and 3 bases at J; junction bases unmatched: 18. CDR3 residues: CATHRGQGQMVDTEAFF. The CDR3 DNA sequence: TGTGCCACCCACCGGGGACAGGGCCAAATGGTTGACACTGAAGCTTTCTTT.

Here the CDR3 reads CASSIATRRGNTIYF. The CDR3 DNA reads TGTGCCAGTAGTATTGCGACTCGGCGAGGAAACACCATATATTTT. The V and J genes are TRBV19 and TRBJ1-3; D is uncertain. Trimming removed 3 bases from V and 4 bases from J, with 13 bases in between. The germline CDR1 and CDR2 sequences are LNHDA and SQIVND (reference sequence). The CDR3 sequence is 15 residues long.

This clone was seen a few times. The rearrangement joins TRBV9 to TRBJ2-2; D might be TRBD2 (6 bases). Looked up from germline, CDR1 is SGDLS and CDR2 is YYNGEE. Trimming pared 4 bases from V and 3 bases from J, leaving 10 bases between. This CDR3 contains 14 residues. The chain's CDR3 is CASSPGDYTGELFF. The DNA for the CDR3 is TGTGCCAGCAGCCCGGGGGACTACACCGGGGAGCTGTTTTTT.

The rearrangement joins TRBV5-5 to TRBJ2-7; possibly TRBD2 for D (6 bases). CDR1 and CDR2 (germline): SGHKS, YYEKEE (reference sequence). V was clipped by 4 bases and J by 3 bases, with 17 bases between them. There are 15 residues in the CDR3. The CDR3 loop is CASSAGRMFDYEQYF. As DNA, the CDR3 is TGTGCCAGCAGCGCGGGACGGATGTTTGACTACGAGCAGTACTTC.

The CDR3 spells CSASPGLAGGPQETQYF. Written as DNA, the CDR3 is TGCAGTGCTAGTCCGGGACTAGCGGGGGGCCCCCAAGAGACCCAGTACTTC. The chain links TRBV20-1 to TRBJ2-5, with TRBD2 matching over 15 bases. Germline values: CDR1 DFQATT, CDR2 SNEGSKA (reference sequence). J was trimmed by 1 base and V by 3 bases; bases with no gene match: 6. This CDR3 region has 17 residues.

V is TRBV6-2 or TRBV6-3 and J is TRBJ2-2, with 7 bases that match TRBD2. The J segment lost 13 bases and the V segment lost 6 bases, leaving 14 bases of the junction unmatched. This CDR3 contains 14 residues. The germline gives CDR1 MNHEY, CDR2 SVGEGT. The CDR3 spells CASSNTRATGGLFF. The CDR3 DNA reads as TGTGCCAGCAGCAATACAAGGGCCACGGGAGGGCTGTTTTTT.

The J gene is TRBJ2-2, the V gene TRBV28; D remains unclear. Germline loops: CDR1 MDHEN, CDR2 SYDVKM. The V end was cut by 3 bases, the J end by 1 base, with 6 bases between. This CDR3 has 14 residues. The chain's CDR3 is CASSFTVNTGELFF. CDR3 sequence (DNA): TGTGCCAGCAGTTTTACGGTGAACACCGGGGAGCTGTTTTTT.

DNA of the CDR3: TGTGCCAGCAGCTTCGTAGATACGCAGTATTTT. Translation gives CASSFVDTQYF. The chain employs TRBV5-8 and TRBJ2-3; D gene ambiguous. CDR1 and CDR2 from the germline V gene are SGHTS and YDEGEE. The CDR3 spans 11 residues. The V and J ends lost 2 bases and 5 bases respectively, with 3 bases between them.

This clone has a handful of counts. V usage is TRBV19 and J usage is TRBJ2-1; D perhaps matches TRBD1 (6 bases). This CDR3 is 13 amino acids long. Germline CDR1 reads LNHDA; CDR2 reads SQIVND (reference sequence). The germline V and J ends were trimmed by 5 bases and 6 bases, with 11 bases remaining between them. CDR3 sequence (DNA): TGTGCCAGTAGTGCACAGGGCCGCAATGAGCAGTTCTTC. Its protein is CASSAQGRNEQFF.

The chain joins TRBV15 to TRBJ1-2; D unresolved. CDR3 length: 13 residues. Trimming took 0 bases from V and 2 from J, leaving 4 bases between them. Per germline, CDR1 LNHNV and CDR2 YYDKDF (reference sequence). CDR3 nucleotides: TGTGCCACCAGCAGAGACAGGAACTATGGCTACACCTTC. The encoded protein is CATSRDRNYGYTF.

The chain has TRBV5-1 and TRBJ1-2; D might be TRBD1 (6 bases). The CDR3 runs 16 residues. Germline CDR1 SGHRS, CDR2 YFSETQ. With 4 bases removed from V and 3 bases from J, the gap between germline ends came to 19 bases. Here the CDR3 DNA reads TGCGCCAGCAGCCCTGGTTGGGGGCCTCTTGACTATGGCTACACCTTC. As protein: CASSPGWGPLDYGYTF.

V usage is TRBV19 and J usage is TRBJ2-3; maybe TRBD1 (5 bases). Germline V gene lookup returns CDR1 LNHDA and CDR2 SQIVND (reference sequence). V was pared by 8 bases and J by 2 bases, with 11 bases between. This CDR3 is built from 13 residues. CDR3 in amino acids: CASGQGNTDTQYF. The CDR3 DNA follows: TGTGCCAGTGGGCAGGGCAACACAGATACGCAGTATTTT.

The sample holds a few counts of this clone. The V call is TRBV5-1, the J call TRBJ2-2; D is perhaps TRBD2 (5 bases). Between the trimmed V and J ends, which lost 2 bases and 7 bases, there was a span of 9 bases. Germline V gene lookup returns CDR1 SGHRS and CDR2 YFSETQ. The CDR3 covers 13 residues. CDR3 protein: CASSFGVGGELFF. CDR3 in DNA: TGCGCCAGCAGCTTCGGGGTTGGCGGGGAGCTGTTTTTT. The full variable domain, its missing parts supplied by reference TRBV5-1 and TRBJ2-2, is KAGVTQTPRYLIKTRGQQVTLSCSPISGHRSVSWYQQTPGQGLQFLFEYFSETQRNKGNFPGRFSGRQFSNSRSEMNVSTLELGDSALYLCASSFGVGGELFFGEGSRLTVL.

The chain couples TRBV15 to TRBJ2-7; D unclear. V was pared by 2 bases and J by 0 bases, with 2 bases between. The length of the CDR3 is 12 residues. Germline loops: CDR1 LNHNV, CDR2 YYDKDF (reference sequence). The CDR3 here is CATSRHSYEQYF. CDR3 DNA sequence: TGTGCCACCAGCAGACACTCCTACGAGCAGTACTTC.

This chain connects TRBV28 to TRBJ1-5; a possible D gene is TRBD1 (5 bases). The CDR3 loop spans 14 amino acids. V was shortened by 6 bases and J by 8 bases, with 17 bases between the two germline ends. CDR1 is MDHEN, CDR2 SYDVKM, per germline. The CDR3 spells CASRGLGFREPQHF. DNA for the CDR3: TGTGCCAGCAGGGGACTGGGGTTTAGGGAGCCCCAGCATTTT.

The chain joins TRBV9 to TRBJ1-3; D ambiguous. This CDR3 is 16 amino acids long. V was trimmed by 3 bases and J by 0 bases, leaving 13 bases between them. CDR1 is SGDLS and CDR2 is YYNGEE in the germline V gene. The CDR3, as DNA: TGTGCCAGCAGCGCGAAACGCCAACTCTCTGGAAACACCATATATTTT. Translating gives CASSAKRQLSGNTIYF.

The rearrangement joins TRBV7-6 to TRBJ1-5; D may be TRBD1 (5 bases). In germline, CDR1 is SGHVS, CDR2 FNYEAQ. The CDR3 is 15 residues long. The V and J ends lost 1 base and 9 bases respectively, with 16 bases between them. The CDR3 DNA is TGTGCCAGCAGCTTAGAGGGGCGGACCCCAGGGCCCCAGCATTTT. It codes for CASSLEGRTPGPQHF.

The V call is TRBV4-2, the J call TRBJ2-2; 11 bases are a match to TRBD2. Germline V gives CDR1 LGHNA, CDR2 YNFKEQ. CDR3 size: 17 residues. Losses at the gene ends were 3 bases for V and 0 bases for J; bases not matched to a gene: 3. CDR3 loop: CASSHELAGANTGELFF. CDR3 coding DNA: TGTGCCAGCAGCCACGAACTAGCGGGGGCGAACACCGGGGAGCTGTTTTTT.

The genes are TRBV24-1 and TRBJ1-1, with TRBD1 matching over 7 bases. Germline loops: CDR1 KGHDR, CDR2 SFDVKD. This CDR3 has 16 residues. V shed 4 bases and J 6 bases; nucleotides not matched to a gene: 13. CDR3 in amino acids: CATSDRRTGGGSEAFF. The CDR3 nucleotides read TGTGCCACCAGTGACCGAAGGACAGGAGGAGGGTCTGAAGCTTTCTTT.

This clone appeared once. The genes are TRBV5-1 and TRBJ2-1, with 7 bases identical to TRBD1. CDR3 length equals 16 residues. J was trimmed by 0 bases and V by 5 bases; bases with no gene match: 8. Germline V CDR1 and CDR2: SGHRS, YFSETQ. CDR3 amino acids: CASSPQGVSSYNEQFF. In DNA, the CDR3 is TGCGCCAGCAGTCCGCAGGGGGTGAGCTCCTACAATGAGCAGTTCTTC.

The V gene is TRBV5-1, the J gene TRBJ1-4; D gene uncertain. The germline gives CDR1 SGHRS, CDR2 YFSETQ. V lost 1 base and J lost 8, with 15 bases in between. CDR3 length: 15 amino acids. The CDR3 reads CASSLMSRIEEKLFF. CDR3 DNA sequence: TGCGCCAGCAGCTTGATGTCCAGGATCGAGGAAAAACTGTTTTTT.

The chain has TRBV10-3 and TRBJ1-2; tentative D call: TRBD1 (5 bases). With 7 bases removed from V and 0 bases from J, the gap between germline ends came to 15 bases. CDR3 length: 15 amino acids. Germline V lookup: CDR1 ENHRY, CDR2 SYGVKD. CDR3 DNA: TGTGCCATCACTACGCGGGACGGAACTAACTATGGCTACACCTTC. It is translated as CAITTRDGTNYGYTF.

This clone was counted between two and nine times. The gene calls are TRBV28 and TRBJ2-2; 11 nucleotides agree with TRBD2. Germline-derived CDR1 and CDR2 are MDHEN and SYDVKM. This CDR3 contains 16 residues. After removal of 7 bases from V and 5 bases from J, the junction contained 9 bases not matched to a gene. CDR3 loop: CASIGSGRARTGELFF. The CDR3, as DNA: TGTGCCAGCATAGGTAGCGGGAGGGCCAGGACCGGGGAGCTGTTTTTT.

The CDR3 DNA follows: TGTGCCAGCAGCGTAGACAGTTGGTCTAGCGGAGATACGCAGTATTTT. Residues: CASSVDSWSSGDTQYF. The rearrangement links TRBV9 to TRBJ2-3, with 7 positions matching TRBD2. The CDR3 covers 16 residues. V was pared by 0 bases and J by 5 bases, with 9 bases of the junction left unmatched. The germline V gene has CDR1 SGDLS and CDR2 YYNGEE.

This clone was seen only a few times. CDR3 residues: CASSSLQNTGELFF. As DNA, the CDR3 is TGTGCCAGCAGCTCCTTACAGAACACCGGGGAGCTGTTTTTT. The chain uses TRBV11-2 and TRBJ2-2; no definite D call. The germline V gene encodes CDR1 SGHAT and CDR2 FQNNGV. Trimming took 4 bases from V and 1 from J, leaving 7 bases between them. There are 14 residues in the CDR3.

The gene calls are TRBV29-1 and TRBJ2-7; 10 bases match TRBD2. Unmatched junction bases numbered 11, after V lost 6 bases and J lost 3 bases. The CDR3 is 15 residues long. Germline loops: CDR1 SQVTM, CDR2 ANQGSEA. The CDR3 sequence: CSVYVAGGPNYEQYF. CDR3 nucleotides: TGCAGCGTCTATGTAGCGGGAGGCCCCAACTACGAGCAGTACTTC.

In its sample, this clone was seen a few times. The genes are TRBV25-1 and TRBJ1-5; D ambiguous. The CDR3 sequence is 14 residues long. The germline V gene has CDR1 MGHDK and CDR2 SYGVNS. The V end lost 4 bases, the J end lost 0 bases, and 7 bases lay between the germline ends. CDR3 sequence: CASSGFYSNQPQHF. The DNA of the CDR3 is TGTGCCAGCAGTGGATTCTATAGCAATCAGCCCCAGCATTTT.

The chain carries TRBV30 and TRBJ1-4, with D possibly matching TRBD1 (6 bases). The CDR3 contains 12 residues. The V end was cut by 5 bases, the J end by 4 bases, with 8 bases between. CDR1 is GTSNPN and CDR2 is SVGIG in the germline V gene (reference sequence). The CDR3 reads CAWGGFNEKLFF. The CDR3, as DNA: TGTGCCTGGGGGGGCTTTAATGAAAAACTGTTTTTT.

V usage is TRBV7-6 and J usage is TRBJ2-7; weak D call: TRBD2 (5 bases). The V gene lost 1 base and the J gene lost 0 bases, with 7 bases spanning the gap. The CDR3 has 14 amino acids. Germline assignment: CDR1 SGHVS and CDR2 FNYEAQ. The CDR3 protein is CASSLEGSSYEQYF. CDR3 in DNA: TGTGCCAGCAGCTTAGAAGGGAGCTCCTACGAGCAGTACTTC.

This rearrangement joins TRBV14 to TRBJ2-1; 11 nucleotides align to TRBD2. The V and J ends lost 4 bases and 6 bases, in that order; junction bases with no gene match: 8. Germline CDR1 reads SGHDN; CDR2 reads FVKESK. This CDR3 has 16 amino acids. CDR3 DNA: TGTGCCAGCAGCCGGCCCCTAGCGGGAGGTGGCAATGAGCAGTTCTTC. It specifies CASSRPLAGGGNEQFF.